This is a list of T cell receptor beta chains from one sample in a study of shared clonotypes between healthy human individuals. The table came from immunoSEQ multiplex PCR; TCRdb's copy has only in-frame clones and leaves some out. This repertoire shows around 940,000 clones, less than 85% found once; its top ten account for about 1.5%. The specimen sequenced was memory CD4+ T cells sorted from blood. All receptors derive from a man aged 18 to 35 in good health. Each CDR3 is given with its conserved first and last residue. A D gene is named only where the DNA matches it firmly. Clone size is given for some rows only: seen once, a few or many times, or a class if the clone is expanded.

d_call	v_call	clone_size	j_call	cdr3_aa	cdr3_nt
NA	TRBV5-8	few	TRBJ1-2	CASSLEQGNYGYTF	TGTGCCAGCAGCTTGGAGCAGGGGAACTATGGCTACACCTTC
TRBD1	TRBV5-5	NA	TRBJ2-7	CASSLGQGNEQYF	TGTGCCAGCAGCTTGGGACAGGGAAACGAGCAGTACTTC
TRBD1	TRBV28	NA	TRBJ1-2	CASDRDGTFIGTGLLDGYTF	TGTGCCAGCGACAGAGATGGTACTTTTATTGGGACAGGGTTATTGGATGGCTACACCTTC
TRBD1	TRBV4-1	NA	TRBJ1-4	CASSQVAQGVGGKLFF	TGCGCCAGCAGCCAAGTGGCACAGGGGGTTGGAGGAAAACTGTTTTTT
TRBD1	TRBV4-2	NA	TRBJ2-5	CASSQGYKGQVQETQYF	TGTGCCAGCAGCCAAGGGTATAAGGGACAGGTCCAAGAGACCCAGTACTTC
NA	TRBV14	few	TRBJ2-4	CASSQLAPPNIQYF	TGTGCCAGCAGCCAACTAGCTCCCCCCAACATTCAGTACTTC
TRBD1	TRBV18	NA	TRBJ1-4	CASSQGQPSTNEKLFF	TGTGCCAGCTCACAGGGACAGCCCTCAACTAATGAAAAACTGTTTTTT
TRBD2	TRBV5-6	NA	TRBJ2-1	CASSLQIIAGGYNEQFF	TGTGCCAGCAGCTTACAAATAATAGCGGGGGGCTACAATGAGCAGTTCTTC
NA	TRBV30	NA	TRBJ1-5	CAWGDYNQPQHF	TGTGCCTGGGGGGATTACAATCAGCCCCAGCATTTT
NA	TRBV6-6	once	TRBJ1-2	CASSYSEGSIYGYTF	TGTGCCAGCAGTTACTCGGAGGGTTCAATTTATGGCTACACCTTC
TRBD1	TRBV5-8	NA	TRBJ2-7	CASSHDRVGEQYF	TGTGCCAGCAGCCATGACAGGGTTGGAGAGCAGTACTTC
TRBD2	TRBV7-6	NA	TRBJ2-1	CASSQLGAGGYNEQFF	TGTGCCAGCAGCCAACTTGGAGCGGGAGGTTACAATGAGCAGTTCTTC
NA	TRBV29-1	NA	TRBJ2-5	CSVGLLGGETQYF	TGCAGCGTTGGCCTCCTAGGTGGGGAGACCCAGTACTTC
NA	TRBV5-1	NA	TRBJ1-2	CASSLGMGTYGYTF	TGCGCCAGCAGCTTGGGAATGGGGACCTATGGCTACACCTTC
TRBD1	TRBV25-1	NA	TRBJ1-2	CASSSGTVYGYTF	TGTGCCAGCAGTTCCGGGACAGTCTATGGCTACACCTTC
NA	TRBV15	NA	TRBJ2-7	CATSREGGTYEQYF	TGTGCCACCAGCAGAGAGGGGGGAACCTACGAGCAGTACTTC
NA	TRBV5-1	NA	TRBJ1-1	CASSLQGTNTEAFF	TGCGCCAGCAGCTTACAGGGCACGAACACTGAAGCTTTCTTT
NA	TRBV6-1	NA	TRBJ2-5	CASSEKATGTQYF	TGTGCCAGCAGTGAAAAGGCCACTGGGACCCAGTACTTC
TRBD1	TRBV18	NA	TRBJ1-1	CASERGTGRTEAFF	TGTGCCAGCGAAAGGGGGACAGGGCGAACTGAAGCTTTCTTT
TRBD2	TRBV19	NA	TRBJ2-3	CASSMGLVSDTQYF	TGTGCCAGTAGTATGGGACTAGTCTCCGATACGCAGTATTTT
TRBD1	TRBV6-1	NA	TRBJ1-5	CASSLGQGNGQPQHF	TGTGCCAGCAGTCTGGGACAGGGGAACGGTCAGCCCCAGCATTTT
TRBD1	TRBV19	few	TRBJ1-1	CASRDRQQGEAFF	TGTGCCAGCCGGGACAGGCAGCAAGGTGAAGCTTTCTTT
NA	TRBV30	NA	TRBJ1-5	CAWSVGQGNQPQHF	TGTGCCTGGAGTGTAGGGCAGGGTAATCAGCCCCAGCATTTT
NA	TRBV6-1	NA	TRBJ2-7	CASSERDGRAEQYF	TGTGCCAGCAGTGAAAGGGACGGAAGGGCGGAGCAGTACTTC
NA	TRBV7-2	few	TRBJ1-1	CASSHPRSEAFF	TGTGCCAGCAGCCATCCAAGATCTGAAGCTTTCTTT
NA	TRBV5-1	many	TRBJ2-2	CASSPDGFNTGELFF	TGCGCCAGCAGCCCGGACGGGTTCAACACCGGGGAGCTGTTTTTT
NA	TRBV5-6	few	TRBJ2-6	CASSLGHSGANVLTF	TGTGCCAGCAGCTTGGGACACTCTGGGGCCAACGTCCTGACTTTC
NA	TRBV5-1	NA	TRBJ2-3	CASSLASTDTQYF	TGCGCCAGCAGCTTGGCTTCCACAGATACGCAGTATTTT
TRBD2	TRBV7-2	NA	TRBJ2-5	CASSFSPTSGAGDQYF	TGTGCCAGCAGCTTTAGCCCTACTAGCGGGGCGGGGGACCAGTACTTC
NA	TRBV5-6	NA	TRBJ2-1	CASSFDEQFF	TGTGCCAGCAGCTTCGATGAGCAGTTCTTC
NA	TRBV7-2	NA	TRBJ1-1	CASQGGGGYNAEAFF	TGTGCCAGCCAAGGTGGGGGGGGGTATAATGCTGAAGCTTTCTTT
NA	TRBV20-1	few	TRBJ2-7	CSARGLGEQYF	TGCAGTGCTAGAGGACTAGGCGAGCAGTACTTC
NA	TRBV19	NA	TRBJ1-5	CAVRDGGAGNQPQHF	TGTGCCGTACGTGACGGAGGGGCCGGCAATCAGCCCCAGCATTTT
NA	TRBV9	NA	TRBJ2-1	CASSVGGDILDEQFF	TGTGCCAGCAGCGTAGGAGGGGACATACTCGATGAGCAGTTCTTC
NA	TRBV6-6	NA	TRBJ2-7	CASSPNDRFPYEQYF	TGTGCCAGCAGTCCCAATGACAGGTTTCCTTACGAGCAGTACTTC
NA	TRBV7-9	NA	TRBJ2-1	CASSPLGGSYNEQFF	TGTGCCAGCAGCCCCCTAGGGGGCTCCTACAATGAGCAGTTCTTC
TRBD1	TRBV7-8	NA	TRBJ2-7	CASSLADRGDEQYF	TGTGCCAGCAGCTTAGCCGACAGGGGTGACGAGCAGTACTTC
NA	TRBV6-6	NA	TRBJ2-1	CASSSHQGYNEQFF	TGTGCCAGCAGTTCGCATCAGGGGTATAATGAGCAGTTCTTC
NA	TRBV10-1	NA	TRBJ2-5	CASSESAGQETQYF	TGCGCCAGCAGTGAGTCGGCAGGCCAAGAGACCCAGTACTTC
NA	TRBV7-8	NA	TRBJ2-7	CASSLAGPEQYF	TGTGCCAGCAGCTTAGCAGGACCCGAGCAGTACTTC
NA	TRBV7-9	NA	TRBJ2-5	CASSLAGHGAQETQYF	TGTGCCAGCAGCTTAGCGGGCCACGGGGCCCAAGAGACCCAGTACTTC
NA	TRBV11-2	NA	TRBJ2-5	CASSTGEGETQYF	TGTGCCAGCAGCACAGGGGAGGGGGAGACCCAGTACTTC
NA	TRBV5-1	NA	TRBJ2-3	CASSWGGADTQYF	TGCGCCAGCAGCTGGGGGGGCGCGGATACGCAGTATTTT
NA	TRBV11-2	few	TRBJ2-5	CASSPHKSGTQYF	TGTGCCAGCAGCCCACACAAGTCGGGGACCCAGTACTTC
NA	TRBV5-5	NA	TRBJ2-5	CASSLEGNSETQYF	TGTGCCAGCAGCCTGGAGGGTAACTCAGAGACCCAGTACTTC
NA	TRBV7-2	few	TRBJ2-7	CASSLGNEQYF	TGTGCCAGCAGCTTAGGGAACGAGCAGTACTTC
NA	TRBV6-1	NA	TRBJ2-5	CASSEGGGEYF	TGTGCCAGCAGTGAAGGAGGGGGAGAGTACTTC
NA	TRBV6-5	NA	TRBJ1-1	CASSDYGGTEAFF	TGTGCCAGCAGTGATTACGGGGGGACTGAAGCTTTCTTT
TRBD1	TRBV28	NA	TRBJ1-6	CASSSVSSRQGGSPLHF	TGTGCCAGCAGTTCGGTATCCTCCAGACAGGGAGGATCACCCCTCCACTTT
TRBD1	TRBV5-1	NA	TRBJ2-7	CASSFTGGDTYEQYF	TGCGCCAGCAGCTTTACAGGGGGTGACACCTACGAGCAGTACTTC
NA	TRBV10-2	NA	TRBJ1-2	CATRDTPSGYTF	TGCGCCACCCGGGACACCCCTAGCGGCTACACCTTC
TRBD2	TRBV27	NA	TRBJ2-3	CASGPSGGGRSTDTQYF	TGTGCCAGCGGCCCTAGTGGGGGGGGGAGAAGCACAGATACGCAGTATTTT
NA	TRBV27	NA	TRBJ2-7	CASSLQPRGLYEQYF	TGTGCCAGCAGTTTACAGCCCAGGGGTCTCTACGAGCAGTACTTC
NA	TRBV5-8	NA	TRBJ1-1	CASVRQQNTEAFF	TGTGCCAGCGTCCGCCAGCAGAACACTGAAGCTTTCTTT
NA	TRBV9	few	TRBJ1-3	CASSAAPGQNGNTIYF	TGTGCCAGCAGCGCCGCCCCAGGACAAAATGGAAACACCATATATTTT